The following is a T cell receptor beta chain sequence with its context. Investigators sought sequencing depths of between 1 in 200,000 and 1 in 1 million T cells. This table comes from immunoSEQ multiplex PCR, and its TCRdb copy is limited to in-frame clones, with some not included. Here the sample spans some 150,000 clones, 80% being singletons. CDR1 is MNHEY, CDR2 SMNVEV, per germline (reference sequence). The CDR3 length is 14 residues. Between the trimmed V and J ends, which lost 8 bases and 3 bases, there was a span of 17 bases. These data come from a study of cytotoxic CD8 clonotypes in ibrutinib-treated CLL. Library input was about 2 micrograms of DNA from cryopreserved PBMCs.

Sequencing was performed on PBMCs, taken after 36 months of ibrutinib treatment. The chain combines TRBV27 with TRBJ2-7, with D unresolved. The receptor was derived from a human donor with chronic lymphocytic leukemia. The CDR3 DNA is TGTGCCAGCGGATGGAAGGGAACCTACTACGAGCAGTACTTC. Amino acid sequence: CASGWKGTYYEQYF.